These 22 T cell receptor beta chains originate from one sample sequenced in a study of blood T cell repertoires in COVID-19. The assay was immunoSEQ multiplex PCR, and TCRdb's table has in-frame clones only and misses some. The data contain around 330,000 clones, approximately 89% of them singletons. The sample comprised peripheral blood. The receptors here all came from a woman in her thirties with COVID-19, enrolled during active disease.

This clone was observed a handful of times. The chain is built from TRBV2 and TRBJ1-4; D not certain. Trimming stripped 0 bases from V and 10 bases from J, with 9 bases between. The germline gives CDR1 SNHLY, CDR2 FYNNEI. CDR3 length equals 13 residues. The CDR3 bases are TGTGCCAGCAGTGAAGCGTCTTCGTTAAAACTGTTTTTT. Translation: CASSEASSLKLFF.

V gene TRBV27 combines with J gene TRBJ2-3, with D possibly matching TRBD2 (7 bases). This CDR3 is 15 amino acids long. The ends were cut back, 3 bases at V and 2 bases at J, with 12 bases in the middle. Germline V lookup: CDR1 MNHEY, CDR2 SMNVEV (reference sequence). The CDR3 DNA reads as TGTGCCAGCAGTTTCATCGGGGGGCCCACAGATACGCAGTATTTT. Protein product: CASSFIGGPTDTQYF.

Only one count was recorded for this clone. The gene calls are TRBV2 and TRBJ2-5; 8 bases fit TRBD2. This CDR3 is 15 amino acids long. Germline assignment: CDR1 SNHLY and CDR2 FYNNEI. The V and J ends lost 4 bases and 5 bases, in that order; junction bases with no gene match: 9. In nucleotides, the CDR3 is TGTGCCAGCAGTGTGTTAACGGGGGGGCGGGAGACCCAGTACTTC. This translates into CASSVLTGGRETQYF.

In DNA form, the CDR3 reads TGTGCCAGCAGCTTACCGACAGGGAGGGAGCAGTTCTTC. Amino acid sequence: CASSLPTGREQFF. V usage is TRBV7-2 and J usage is TRBJ2-1, with D possibly TRBD1 on 7 matching bases. The germline CDR1 and CDR2 sequences are SGHTA and FQGNSA. The CDR3 is made up of 13 amino acids. V lost 2 bases, J lost 10 bases, and 12 bases lay in between.

This sequence joins TRBV6-5 and TRBJ1-5; D gene unclear. Germline V gives CDR1 MNHEY, CDR2 SVGAGI. The CDR3 loop spans 14 amino acids. Trimming took off 6 bases at V and 3 bases at J, with 12 bases between the two ends. The CDR3 loop is CASSPMRNNQPQHF. In nucleotides, the CDR3 is TGTGCCAGCAGCCCCATGAGGAACAATCAGCCCCAGCATTTT.

V usage is TRBV5-3 and J usage is TRBJ2-5; 8 nucleotides align to TRBD1. TRBV5-3 carries the ORF label, with uncertain function. The V segment lost 6 bases and the J segment 5 bases; nucleotides outside the gene matches: 9. The CDR3 runs to 14 residues. The CDR3 spells CARTRQGARETQYF. The CDR3 bases are TGTGCCAGAACAAGGCAGGGGGCGAGGGAGACCCAGTACTTC.

The CDR3 reads CAIRPEHDEQFF. In nucleotides, the CDR3 is TGTGCCATCAGACCCGAGCACGATGAGCAGTTCTTC. This sequence joins TRBV10-3 and TRBJ2-1; no clear D. The V and J ends lost 6 bases and 8 bases respectively, with 11 bases between them. CDR1 is ENHRY and CDR2 is SYGVKD in the germline V gene. The CDR3 has 12 residues.

This clone was recorded only once. The rearrangement joins TRBV19 to TRBJ2-1; TRBD2 agrees at 8 bases. Trimming cost V 3 bases and J 3 bases; bases outside gene matches: 7. Germline V lookup: CDR1 LNHDA, CDR2 SQIVND (reference sequence). This CDR3 contains 16 residues. The CDR3 sequence: CASSISAGDGYNEQFF. DNA for the CDR3: TGTGCCAGTAGTATTTCAGCGGGGGATGGCTACAATGAGCAGTTCTTC.

CDR3 coding DNA: TGTGCCAGCAGTTTGACTCCCTATGGCTACACCTTC. It is translated as CASSLTPYGYTF. The gene calls are TRBV12-3 or TRBV12-4 and TRBJ1-2, with D uncertain. Trimming left V 3 bases short and J 4 bases short, with 6 bases between. The CDR3 spans 12 residues.

This chain connects TRBV7-2 to TRBJ2-7; D is unresolved. Germline assignment: CDR1 SGHTA and CDR2 FQGNSA. Trimming removed 1 base from V and 2 bases from J, with 9 bases in between. This CDR3 region has 14 residues. CDR3 region: CASSLGPVAYEQYF. The CDR3 coding sequence is TGTGCCAGCAGCTTAGGTCCGGTGGCCTACGAGCAGTACTTC.

This clone has a single count. The genes are TRBV15 and TRBJ1-5; possibly TRBD1 for D (5 bases). The CDR3 totals 15 residues. Trimming took off 1 base at V and 6 bases at J, with 13 bases between the two ends. The germline V gene has CDR1 LNHNV and CDR2 YYDKDF (reference sequence). The CDR3 spells CATSRGGVGSQPQHF. CDR3 sequence (DNA): TGTGCCACCAGCAGAGGGGGGGTAGGAAGTCAGCCCCAGCATTTT. Full variable domain (rest looked up from reference TRBV15 and TRBJ1-5): DAMVIQNPRYQVTQFGKPVTLSCSQTLNHNVMYWYQQKSSQAPKLLFHYYDKDFNNEADTPDNFQSRRPNTSFCFLDIRSPGLGDTAMYLCATSRGGVGSQPQHFGDGTRLSIL.

This clone was observed a handful of times. This chain links TRBV21-1 with TRBJ1-5; TRBD1 is the table's D call, not checked against the DNA. TRBV21-1 counts as a pseudogene. The CDR3 is 17 amino acids. CDR3 amino acids: CASSKRPDRGHRQPQHF. In DNA, the CDR3 is TGTGCCAGCAGCAAAAGGCCGGACAGGGGGCATCGACAGCCCCAGCATTTT.

This rearrangement joins TRBV29-1 to TRBJ1-4, with D possibly being TRBD1 (5 bases). V was cut by 4 bases and J by 6 bases, with 9 bases left in between. This CDR3 is built from 12 residues. Per the germline V gene, CDR1 is SQVTM and CDR2 is ANQGSEA. For the CDR3, the DNA is TGCAGCGTTGGGGGGGTCGATGAAAAACTGTTTTTT. Encoded protein: CSVGGVDEKLFF.

V usage is TRBV3-1 (or the pseudogene TRBV3-2) and J usage is TRBJ2-1; D is unclear. V was shortened by 0 bases and J by 0 bases, with 6 bases between the two germline ends. This CDR3 has 15 residues. CDR1 is LGHDT and CDR2 is YNNKEL in the germline V gene (reference sequence). The CDR3 DNA sequence: TGTGCCAGCAGCCAAGATCCAGGCTCCTACAATGAGCAGTTCTTC. It translates to CASSQDPGSYNEQFF.

The gene calls are TRBV7-9 and TRBJ1-2, with D uncertain. Germline loops: CDR1 SEHNR, CDR2 FQNEAQ (reference sequence). V lost 1 base and J 8 bases, leaving 5 bases between the germline ends. The CDR3 consists of 11 residues. This CDR3 reads CASSLGSGYTF. The DNA of the CDR3 is TGTGCCAGCAGCTTAGGAAGCGGCTACACCTTC.

V gene TRBV2 combines with J gene TRBJ2-7; 9 bases agree with TRBD1. J lost 3 bases, V lost 9 bases, and 6 bases had no gene match. The CDR3 extends over 13 amino acids. The germline V gene encodes CDR1 SNHLY and CDR2 FYNNEI. This CDR3 is CASKDRGLYEQYV. The CDR3 nucleotides are TGTGCCAGTAAGGACAGGGGACTCTACGAGCAGTACGTC.

The gene calls are TRBV9 and TRBJ1-6; TRBD1 agrees at 7 bases. The CDR3 spans 13 residues. Unmatched junction bases numbered 6, after V lost 3 bases and J lost 12 bases. Per germline, CDR1 SGDLS and CDR2 YYNGEE. CDR3 amino acids: CASSELTGEPLHF. Here the CDR3 DNA reads TGTGCCAGCAGCGAACTCACAGGGGAACCCCTCCACTTT. Full variable domain (rest looked up from reference TRBV9 and TRBJ1-6): DSGVTQTPKHLITATGQRVTLRCSPRSGDLSVYWYQQSLDQGLQFLIQYYNGEERAKGNILERFSAQQFPDLHSELNLSSLELGDSALYFCASSELTGEPLHFGNGTRLTVT.

The chain uses TRBV6-5 and TRBJ1-2, with TRBD1 as a possible D gene (6 bases). Trimming removed 5 bases from V and 2 bases from J, with 15 bases in between. The CDR3 length is 15 residues. CDR1 MNHEY and CDR2 SVGAGI come from the germline V gene. As DNA, the CDR3 is TGTGCCAGCAGTAACCGGGACAATTACAACTATGGCTACACCTTC. It yields the protein CASSNRDNYNYGYTF.

This sequence joins TRBV27 and TRBJ2-1; perhaps TRBD2 as D (5 bases). There are 13 residues in the CDR3. From germline, CDR1 is MNHEY and CDR2 SMNVEV (reference sequence). V was clipped by 2 bases and J by 9 bases, with 11 bases between them. CDR3 amino acids: CASSLTRVAEQFF. Here the CDR3 DNA reads TGTGCCAGCAGTTTAACTAGGGTGGCTGAGCAGTTCTTC.

The rearrangement links TRBV5-4 to TRBJ1-2, with 7 bases fitting TRBD1. The CDR3 has 14 residues. V trimming: 4 bases; J trimming: 5 bases; junction bases outside the gene matches: 8. Germline-derived CDR1 and CDR2 are SGHNT and YYREEE (reference sequence). CDR3 sequence: CASSPDRVRYGYTF. CDR3 DNA: TGTGCCAGCAGCCCAGACAGGGTCCGGTATGGCTACACCTTC. The full variable domain, with the rest looked up from reference TRBV5-4 and TRBJ1-2, is ETGVTQSPTHLIKTRGQQVTLRCSSQSGHNTVSWYQQALGQGPQFIFQYYREEENGRGNFPPRFSGLQFPNYSSELNVNALELDDSALYLCASSPDRVRYGYTFGSGTRLTVV.

This clone has a handful of counts. The V call is TRBV4-1, the J call TRBJ1-4; tentative D call: TRBD1 (6 bases). Looked up from germline, CDR1 is MGHRA and CDR2 is YSYEKL. V was trimmed by 0 bases and J by 8 bases, leaving 16 bases between them. The CDR3 runs to 16 residues. CDR3 sequence reads: CASSQDWAGEYEKLFF. The CDR3 bases are TGCGCCAGCAGCCAAGATTGGGCAGGGGAGTACGAAAAACTGTTTTTT.

The sample holds many counts of this clone. This chain uses TRBV11-3 with TRBJ1-2, with 7 positions matching TRBD1. V gave up 2 bases and J gave up 5 bases; unmatched junction bases: 5. Germline V CDR1 and CDR2: SGHNT, YENEEA. The CDR3 consists of 14 residues. The DNA of the CDR3 is TGTGCCAGCAGCTTATCAGGGGGGACTTATGGCTACACCTTC. It yields the protein CASSLSGGTYGYTF.